This entry lists 5 T cell receptor beta chains sequenced from one sample in a study of blood T cells in healthy people across ages. A second PCR, run for about 7 to 11 cycles, used a sample-barcoded 5' primer plus a J-beta primer mix. TCRdb re-called the 5' RACE reads through MiXCR, storing one row per CDR3 protein. The data hold some 1,000,000 distinct CDR3 sequences, with 25% observed a single time. The same sample was also studied in work on T cells of mothers and their children.

Sequences were obtained from blood. Source of these receptors: a girl aged 2 to 9 in good health.

This clonotype was recorded a few times. The CDR3 protein is CASSWGTGRVETQYF. CDR3 nucleotide sequence: TGTGCCAGCAGCTGGGGGACAGGGAGGGTAGAGACCCAGTACTTC. The rearrangement joins TRBV5-6 to TRBJ2-5; 9 bases are shared with TRBD1. Germline CDR1 SGHDT, CDR2 YYEEEE. This CDR3 is 15 amino acids long. Trimming cost V 3 bases and J 4 bases; bases outside gene matches: 7.

This chain links TRBV2 with TRBJ2-5, with no clear D. Trimming took 0 bases from V and 2 from J, leaving 7 bases between them. This CDR3 has 14 amino acids. CDR1 is SNHLY and CDR2 is FYNNEI in the germline V gene. CDR3: CASSEALRQETQYF. CDR3 DNA sequence: TGTGCCAGCAGTGAAGCGCTCAGACAAGAGACCCAGTACTTC. Full variable domain (remainder filled in from reference TRBV2 and TRBJ2-5): EPEVTQTPSHQVTQMGQEVILRCVPISNHLYFYWYRQILGQKVEFLVSFYNNEISEKSEIFDDQFSVERPDGSNFTLKIRSTKLEDSAMYFCASSEALRQETQYFGPGTRLLVL.

The chain recombines TRBV4-3 with TRBJ2-7; D unresolved. V was trimmed by 4 bases and J by 1 base, leaving 11 bases between them. The V gene's germline CDR1 is LGHNA and CDR2 YSLEER. The CDR3 loop spans 14 amino acids. The CDR3 here is CASSRAQTSYEQYF. As DNA, the CDR3 is TGCGCCAGCAGCCGTGCACAAACGTCCTACGAGCAGTACTTC.

V is TRBV7-2 and J is TRBJ2-5; tentatively, D is TRBD1 (6 bases). Trimming took off 5 bases at V and 5 bases at J, with 18 bases between the two ends. The germline V gene has CDR1 SGHTA and CDR2 FQGNSA. The CDR3 covers 15 residues. The chain's CDR3 is CASSLSRAGAETQYF. The DNA of the CDR3 is TGTGCCAGCAGCCTAAGTAGGGCAGGGGCTGAGACCCAGTACTTC.

This clonotype was observed a handful of times. The CDR3 sequence is CASSLGPEANYGYTF. CDR3 DNA: TGTGCCAGCAGCTTAGGGCCAGAAGCTAACTATGGCTACACCTTC. J is TRBJ1-2 and V is TRBV11-2; D remains unclear. The CDR3 runs 15 residues. The V end was cut by 1 base, the J end by 0 bases, with 9 bases between. CDR1 is SGHAT and CDR2 is FQNNGV in the germline V gene.